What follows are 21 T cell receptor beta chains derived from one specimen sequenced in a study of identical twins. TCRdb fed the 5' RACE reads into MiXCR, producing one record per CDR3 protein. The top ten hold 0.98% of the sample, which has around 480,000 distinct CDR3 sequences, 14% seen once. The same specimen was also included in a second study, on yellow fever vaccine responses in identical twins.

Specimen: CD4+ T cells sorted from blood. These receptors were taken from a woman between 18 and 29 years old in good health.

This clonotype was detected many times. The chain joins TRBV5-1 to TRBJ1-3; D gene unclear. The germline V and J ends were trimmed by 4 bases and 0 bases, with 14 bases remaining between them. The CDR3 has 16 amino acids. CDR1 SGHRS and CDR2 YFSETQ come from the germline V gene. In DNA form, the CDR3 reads TGCGCCAGCAGCCTCCGAGGGATCGACTCTGGAAACACCATATATTTT. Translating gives CASSLRGIDSGNTIYF.

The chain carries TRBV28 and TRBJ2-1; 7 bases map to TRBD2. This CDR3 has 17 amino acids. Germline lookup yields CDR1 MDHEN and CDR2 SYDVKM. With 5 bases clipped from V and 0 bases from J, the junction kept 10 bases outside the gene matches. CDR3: CASSPTGGFSSYNEQFF. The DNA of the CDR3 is TGTGCCAGCAGTCCAACCGGGGGGTTTAGCTCCTACAATGAGCAGTTCTTC.

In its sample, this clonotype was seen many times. Here the CDR3 reads CSVGLVGNQPQHF. The DNA of the CDR3 is TGCAGCGTTGGTTTGGTGGGGAATCAGCCCCAGCATTTT. This chain connects TRBV29-1 to TRBJ1-5; unclear D gene. This CDR3 region has 13 residues. The V end lost 4 bases, the J end lost 4 bases, and 11 bases lay between the germline ends. Germline V gene sequence: CDR1 SQVTM, CDR2 ANQGSEA.

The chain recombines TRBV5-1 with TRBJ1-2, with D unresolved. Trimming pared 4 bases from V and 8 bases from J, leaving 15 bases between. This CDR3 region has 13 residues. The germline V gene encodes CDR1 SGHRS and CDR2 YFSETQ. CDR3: CASSDGLLRGYTF. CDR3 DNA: TGCGCCAGCAGCGATGGTCTTCTCCGGGGCTACACCTTC.

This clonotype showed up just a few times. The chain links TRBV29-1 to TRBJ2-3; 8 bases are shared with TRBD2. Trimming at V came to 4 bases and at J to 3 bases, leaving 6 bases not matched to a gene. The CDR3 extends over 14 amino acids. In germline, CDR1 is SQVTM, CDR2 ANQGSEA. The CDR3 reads CSVAGGGRTDTQYF. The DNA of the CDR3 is TGCAGCGTTGCGGGAGGGGGTCGGACAGATACGCAGTATTTT.

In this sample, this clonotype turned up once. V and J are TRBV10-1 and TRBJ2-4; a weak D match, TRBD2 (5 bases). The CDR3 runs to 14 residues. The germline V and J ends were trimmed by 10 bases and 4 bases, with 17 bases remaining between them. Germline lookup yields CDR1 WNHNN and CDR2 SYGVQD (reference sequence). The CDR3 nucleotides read TGCGCCATCATTACCCGGGGATGGAAAAACATTCAGTACTTC. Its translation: CAIITRGWKNIQYF.

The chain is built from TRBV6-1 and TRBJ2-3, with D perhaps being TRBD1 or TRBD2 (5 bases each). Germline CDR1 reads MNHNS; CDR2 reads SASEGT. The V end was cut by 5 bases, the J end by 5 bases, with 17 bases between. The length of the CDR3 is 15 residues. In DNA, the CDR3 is TGTGCCAGCAGTAAGGGACGGACAACTGGAGATACGCAGTATTTT. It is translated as CASSKGRTTGDTQYF.

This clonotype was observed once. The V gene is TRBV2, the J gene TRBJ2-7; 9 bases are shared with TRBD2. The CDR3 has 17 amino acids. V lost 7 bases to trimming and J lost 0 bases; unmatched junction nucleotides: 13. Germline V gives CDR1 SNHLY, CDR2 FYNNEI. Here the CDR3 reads CASKFGLAGRNSYEQYF. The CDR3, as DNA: TGTGCCAGCAAGTTTGGCCTAGCGGGAAGAAACTCCTACGAGCAGTACTTC.

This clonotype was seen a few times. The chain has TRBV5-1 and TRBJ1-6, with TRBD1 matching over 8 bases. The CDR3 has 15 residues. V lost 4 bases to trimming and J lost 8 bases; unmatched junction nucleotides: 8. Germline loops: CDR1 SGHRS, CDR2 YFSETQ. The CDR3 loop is CASSPRTGLDSPLHF. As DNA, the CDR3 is TGCGCCAGCAGCCCGCGGACAGGGTTAGATTCACCCCTCCACTTT. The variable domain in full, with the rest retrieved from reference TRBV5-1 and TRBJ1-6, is KAGVTQTPRYLIKTRGQQVTLSCSPISGHRSVSWYQQTPGQGLQFLFEYFSETQRNKGNFPGRFSGRQFSNSRSEMNVSTLELGDSALYLCASSPRTGLDSPLHFGNGTRLTVT.

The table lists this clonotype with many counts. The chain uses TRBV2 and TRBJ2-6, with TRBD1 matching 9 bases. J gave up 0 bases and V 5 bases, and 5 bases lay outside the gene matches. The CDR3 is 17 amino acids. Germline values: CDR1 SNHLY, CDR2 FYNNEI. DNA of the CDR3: TGTGCCAGCAGTTCGGGACAGGGCCTCTCTGGGGCCAACGTCCTGACTTTC. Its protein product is CASSSGQGLSGANVLTF.

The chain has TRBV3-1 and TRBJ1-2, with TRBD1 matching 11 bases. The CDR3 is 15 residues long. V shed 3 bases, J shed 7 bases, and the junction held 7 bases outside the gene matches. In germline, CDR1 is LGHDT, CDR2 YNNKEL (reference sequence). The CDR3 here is CASSHGQGAAFGYTF. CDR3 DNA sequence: TGTGCCAGCAGCCATGGACAGGGGGCGGCCTTTGGCTACACCTTC.

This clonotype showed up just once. Here the CDR3 DNA reads TGTGCCAGCAGCGTCAGCGGCGCTCTCACAGATACGCAGTATTTT. This translates into CASSVSGALTDTQYF. V gene TRBV11-2 combines with J gene TRBJ2-3, with D maybe TRBD2 (5 bases). V was shortened by 5 bases and J by 2 bases, with 14 bases between the two germline ends. CDR3 length equals 15 residues. Looked up from germline, CDR1 is SGHAT and CDR2 is FQNNGV.

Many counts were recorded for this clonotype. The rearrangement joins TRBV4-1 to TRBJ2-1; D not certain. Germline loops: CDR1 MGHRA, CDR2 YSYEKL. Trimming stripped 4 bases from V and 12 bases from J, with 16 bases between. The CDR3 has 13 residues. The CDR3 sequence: CASSLSPLLLQFF. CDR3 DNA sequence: TGCGCCAGCAGCCTTTCCCCTTTACTGCTGCAGTTCTTC.

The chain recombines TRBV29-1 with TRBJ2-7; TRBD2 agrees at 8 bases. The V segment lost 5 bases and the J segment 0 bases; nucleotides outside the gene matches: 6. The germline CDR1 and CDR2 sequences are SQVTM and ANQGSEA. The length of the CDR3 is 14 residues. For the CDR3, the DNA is TGCAGCGTTACCCCCGGGACTAGCTCCTACGAGCAGTACTTC. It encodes CSVTPGTSSYEQYF.

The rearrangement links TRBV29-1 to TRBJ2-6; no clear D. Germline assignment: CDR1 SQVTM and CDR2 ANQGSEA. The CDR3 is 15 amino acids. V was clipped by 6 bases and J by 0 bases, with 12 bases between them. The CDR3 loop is CSVPLVSSGANVLTF. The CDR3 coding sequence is TGCAGCGTGCCCCTAGTAAGCTCTGGGGCCAACGTCCTGACTTTC.

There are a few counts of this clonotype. CDR3 sequence (DNA): TGCAGCGTTGGAGGGGTGCGGGGCTACACCTTC. Its translation: CSVGGVRGYTF. The rearrangement joins TRBV29-1 to TRBJ1-2; maybe TRBD1 (5 bases). V dropped 4 bases and J dropped 8 bases, with 11 bases sitting between them. The germline V gene has CDR1 SQVTM and CDR2 ANQGSEA. This CDR3 spans 11 amino acids.

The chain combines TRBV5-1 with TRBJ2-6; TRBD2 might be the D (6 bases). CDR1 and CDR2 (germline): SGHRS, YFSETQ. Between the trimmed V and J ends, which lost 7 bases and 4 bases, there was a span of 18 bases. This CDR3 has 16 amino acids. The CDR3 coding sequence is TGCGCCAGCCGGGGACTGTGGATAACGGGGGCCAACGTCCTGACTTTC. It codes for CASRGLWITGANVLTF.

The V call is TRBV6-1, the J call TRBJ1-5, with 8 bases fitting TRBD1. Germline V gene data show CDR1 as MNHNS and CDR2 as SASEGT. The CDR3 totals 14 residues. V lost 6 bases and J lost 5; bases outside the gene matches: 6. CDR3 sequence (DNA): TGTGCCAGCAGCCCTACAGGGGGACATCAGCCCCAGCATTTT. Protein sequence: CASSPTGGHQPQHF.

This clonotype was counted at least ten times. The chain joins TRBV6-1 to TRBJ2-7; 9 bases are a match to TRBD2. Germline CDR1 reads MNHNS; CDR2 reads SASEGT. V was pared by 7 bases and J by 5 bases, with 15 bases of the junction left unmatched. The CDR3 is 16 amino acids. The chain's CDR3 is CASTRRRIAGADEQYF. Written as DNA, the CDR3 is TGTGCCAGCACTCGACGGCGAATAGCGGGAGCAGACGAGCAGTACTTC.

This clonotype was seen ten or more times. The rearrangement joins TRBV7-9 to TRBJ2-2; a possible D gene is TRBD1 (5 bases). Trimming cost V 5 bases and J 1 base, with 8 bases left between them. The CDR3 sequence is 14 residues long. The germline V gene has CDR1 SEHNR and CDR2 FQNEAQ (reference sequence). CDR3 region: CASSTDRNTGELFF. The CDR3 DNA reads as TGTGCCAGCAGCACCGACAGGAACACCGGGGAGCTGTTTTTT.

CDR3 sequence (DNA): TGTGCCAGCAGCCCCCCAGGGGGCAGCGGATTCCAAGAGACCCAGTACTTC. This codes for CASSPPGGSGFQETQYF. The V call is TRBV9, the J call TRBJ2-5; the match to TRBD1 covers 8 bases. CDR1 is SGDLS, CDR2 YYNGEE, per germline. The CDR3 is 17 residues long. V gave up 4 bases and J gave up 1 base; unmatched junction bases: 12.